This entry lists 5 T cell receptor beta chains sequenced from one sample in a study of blood T cell repertoires in COVID-19. The method was immunoSEQ multiplex PCR; TCRdb's version includes in-frame clones alone and lacks a portion of them. The repertoire includes about 160,000 clones, roughly 93% of them detected once, and about 4.5% sits in the top ten. The sequenced sample was peripheral blood. The receptors derive from a woman aged 45-60 years with acute or convalescent COVID-19.

CDR3 residues: CAWQPQGNTEAFF. In DNA form, the CDR3 reads TGTGCCTGGCAACCACAGGGAAACACTGAAGCTTTCTTT. The chain links TRBV30 to TRBJ1-1, with D possibly matching TRBD1 (6 bases). With 5 bases removed from V and 2 bases from J, the gap between germline ends came to 12 bases. Per the germline V gene, CDR1 is GTSNPN and CDR2 is SVGIG (reference sequence). The CDR3 spans 13 residues.

This chain uses TRBV10-3 with TRBJ2-7; 9 positions agree with TRBD1. Per the germline V gene, CDR1 is ENHRY and CDR2 is SYGVKD. V dropped 4 bases and J dropped 1; count of bases not matched to a gene: 5. This CDR3 spans 15 amino acids. CDR3: CAISVGGQGSYEQYF. The CDR3 DNA sequence: TGTGCCATCAGTGTGGGGGGACAGGGATCCTACGAGCAGTACTTC.

The genes are TRBV25-1 and TRBJ1-3; unclear D gene. V was pared by 1 base and J by 0 bases, with 7 bases between. Germline V gene lookup returns CDR1 MGHDK and CDR2 SYGVNS. This CDR3 region has 15 residues. CDR3 nucleotides: TGTGCCAGCAGTGAATGGCAGAACTCTGGAAACACCATATATTTT. It specifies CASSEWQNSGNTIYF.

The chain combines TRBV19 with TRBJ1-2, with 8 bases lining up with TRBD1. With 2 bases clipped from V and 8 bases from J, the junction kept 10 bases outside the gene matches. The CDR3 consists of 15 residues. Germline V gene data show CDR1 as LNHDA and CDR2 as SQIVND (reference sequence). CDR3 coding DNA: TGTGCCAGTAGTATAACCGGGACAGGAGGTCAGGGCTACACCTTC. Amino acid sequence: CASSITGTGGQGYTF.

The V call is TRBV14, the J call TRBJ2-2; 11 bases agree with TRBD2. V trimming: 3 bases; J trimming: 7 bases; junction bases outside the gene matches: 7. The CDR3 sequence is 16 residues long. Germline CDR1 is SGHDN and CDR2 is FVKESK. DNA for the CDR3: TGTGCCAGCAGCCATCGTCTAGCGGGGGGCCACGGGGAGCTGTTTTTT. Its protein product is CASSHRLAGGHGELFF.